This T cell receptor (beta chain) appears in the sequencing data of a study of T cell responses to AZD1222 COVID-19 vaccine. Repertoires were generated with immunoSEQ multiplex PCR, while TCRdb's copy carries only in-frame clones and drops some. The repertoire holds around 120,000 clones, with more than 65% as singletons. Details on this clone: Its antigen is not known.

Study-wide results and limits: The donor cohort was predominantly white British with a female majority, and clonal diversity may have been underestimated.

This TCR derives from an adult who received the AZD1222 COVID-19 vaccine. The sample consisted of peripheral blood, taken 28 days after the second AZD1222 dose.

The CDR3, as DNA: TGTGCCACCTTTAGGGACACCGGGGAGCTGTTTTTT. Translated: CATFRDTGELFF. V gene TRBV7-9 combines with J gene TRBJ2-2; no definite D call. Trimming pared 10 bases from V and 3 bases from J, leaving 9 bases between. The CDR3 is 12 residues long. CDR1 and CDR2 (germline): SEHNR, FQNEAQ (reference sequence).